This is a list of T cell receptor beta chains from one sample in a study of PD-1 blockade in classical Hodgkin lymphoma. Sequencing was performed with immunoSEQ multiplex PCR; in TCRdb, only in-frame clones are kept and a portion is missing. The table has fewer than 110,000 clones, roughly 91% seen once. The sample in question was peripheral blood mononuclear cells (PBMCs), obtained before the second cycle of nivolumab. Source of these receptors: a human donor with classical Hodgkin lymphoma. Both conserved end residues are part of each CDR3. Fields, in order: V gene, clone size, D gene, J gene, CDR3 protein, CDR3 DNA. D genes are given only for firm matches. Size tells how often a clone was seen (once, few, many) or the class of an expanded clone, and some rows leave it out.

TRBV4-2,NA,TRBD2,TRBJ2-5,CASSPGGGRSGQETQYF,TGTGCCAGCAGCCCCGGGGGGGGGAGGAGCGGCCAAGAGACCCAGTACTTC
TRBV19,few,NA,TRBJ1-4,CASSIRPGRINEKLFF,TGTGCCAGTAGTATCCGCCCGGGACGGATTAATGAAAAACTGTTTTTT
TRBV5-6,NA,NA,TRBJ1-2,CASSLEQVAGYTF,TGTGCCAGCAGCTTGGAACAGGTCGCAGGCTACACCTTC
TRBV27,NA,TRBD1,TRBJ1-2,CASSPTGAIKYGYTF,TGTGCCAGCAGCCCAACAGGGGCGATAAAGTATGGCTACACCTTC
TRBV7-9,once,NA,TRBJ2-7,CASSPGSAGARNYEQYF,TGTGCCAGCAGCCCTGGCTCCGCGGGGGCAAGAAACTACGAGCAGTACTTC
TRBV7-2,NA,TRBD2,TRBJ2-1,CASSGLAAYNEQFF,TGTGCCAGCAGCGGACTAGCGGCCTACAATGAGCAGTTCTTC
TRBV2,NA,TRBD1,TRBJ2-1,CASSEGQGAREQFF,TGTGCCAGCAGTGAAGGACAGGGGGCGCGTGAGCAGTTCTTC
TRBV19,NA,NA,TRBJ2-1,CASSVNYNEQFF,TGTGCCAGTAGTGTAAACTACAATGAGCAGTTCTTC
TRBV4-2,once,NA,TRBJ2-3,CASSQGFHSGPTNTQYF,TGTGCCAGCAGCCAAGGCTTTCATAGCGGACCCACGAATACGCAGTATTTT
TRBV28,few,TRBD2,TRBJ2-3,CASSKLAGYTDTQYF,TGTGCCAGCAGCAAACTAGCGGGTTACACAGATACGCAGTATTTT